This TCR beta chain was captured by sequencing in a study of cytomegalovirus exposure and HLA in healthy donors. PCR was performed using 60 Vbeta and 13 Jbeta primers. The method was immunoSEQ multiplex PCR; TCRdb's version includes in-frame clones alone and lacks a portion of them. The sample records 90,000 to 140,000 clones, 76% being singletons. The CDR3 spans 14 residues. V lost 6 bases, J lost 3 bases, and 15 bases lay in between. The germline V gene encodes CDR1 LNHDA and CDR2 SQIVND (reference sequence). This chain uses TRBV19 with TRBJ2-7; D perhaps matches TRBD2 (6 bases). This TCR came from a man in his forties in good health and CMV-seropositive. The sample was PBMCs. The DNA of the CDR3 is TGTGCCAGTAGAGGAGGGGCGGCTGGCTACGAGCAGTACTTC. This sequence encodes CASRGGAAGYEQYF.